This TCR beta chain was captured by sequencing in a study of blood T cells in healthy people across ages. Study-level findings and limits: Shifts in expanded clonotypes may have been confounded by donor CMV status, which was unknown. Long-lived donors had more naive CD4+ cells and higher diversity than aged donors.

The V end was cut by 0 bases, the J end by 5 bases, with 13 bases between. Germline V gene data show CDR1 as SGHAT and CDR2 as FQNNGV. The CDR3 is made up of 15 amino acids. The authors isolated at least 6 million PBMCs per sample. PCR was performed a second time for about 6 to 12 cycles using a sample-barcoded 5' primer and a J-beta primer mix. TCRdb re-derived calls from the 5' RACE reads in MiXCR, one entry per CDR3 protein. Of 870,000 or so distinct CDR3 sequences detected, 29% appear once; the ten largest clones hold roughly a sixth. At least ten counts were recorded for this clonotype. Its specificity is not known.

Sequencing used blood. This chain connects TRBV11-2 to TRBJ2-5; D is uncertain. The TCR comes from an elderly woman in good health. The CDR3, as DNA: TGTGCCAGCAGCTTAGATCGGACGAGGCGGGAGACCCAGTACTTC. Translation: CASSLDRTRRETQYF.